This T cell receptor beta chain was identified during a study of T cell repertoires in cytomegalovirus infection. Study summary: Shared public TCR beta signatures pointed to both CMV infection and a matching HLA type. Study-wide results and limits: It was HLA-C-restricted CMV-specific TCR beta clonotypes that dominated the response ex vivo.

After removal of 2 bases from V and 2 bases from J, the junction contained 5 bases not matched to a gene. The CDR3 has 15 amino acids. Germline V gives CDR1 SGHVS, CDR2 FQNEAQ. This clonotype was seen many times. No antigen is known for it. TCRdb passed the reads through MiXCR, listing each CDR3 protein once. The sample includes 100,000 to 120,000 distinct CDR3 sequences, roughly 30% seen only once; the top ten take 41%. The V gene is TRBV7-8, the J gene TRBJ1-1; 7 bases are a match to TRBD1. Sample: CD8+ T cells from cultured PBMCs, taken from culture after CMV antigen stimulation. This clonotype was sampled from a human donor in good health (CMV status not recorded). Some clones in this sample may be carry-over from other donors' samples. CDR3 nucleotide sequence: TGTGCCAGCAGCTTATATAGGACAGGTAACACTGAAGCTTTCTTT. This translates into CASSLYRTGNTEAFF.